This T cell receptor (beta chain) was captured in a study of T cells after yellow fever vaccination. From the 5' RACE reads, TCRdb called clonotypes with MiXCR, one entry per CDR3 protein. The sample shows under 200,000 distinct CDR3 sequences, 6% to 7.5% of them seen only once. This clonotype has at least ten counts. This CDR3 comprises 13 residues. Germline CDR1 reads SGHTA; CDR2 reads FQGNSA. V was pared by 5 bases and J by 4 bases, with 10 bases between. The clonotype originates from a man in his late teens or twenties who received the YFV17D yellow fever vaccine. The chain couples TRBV7-2 to TRBJ2-3; TRBD1 is a possible D gene (6 bases). The sample in question was CD4+ T cells sorted from PBMCs, obtained about 5 days after the first yellow fever vaccination. CDR3 region: CASSPQGPDTQYF. CDR3 in DNA: TGTGCCAGCAGCCCTCAGGGGCCAGATACGCAGTATTTT.